The 15 T cell receptor beta chains given below trace back to one sample, sequenced in a study of blood T cell repertoires in COVID-19. Repertoires were generated with immunoSEQ multiplex PCR, while TCRdb's copy carries only in-frame clones and drops some. Of 60,000 to 80,000 clones in the sample, roughly 85% were seen once. Sample: peripheral blood. These receptors came from a man between 45 and 60 years old with acute or convalescent COVID-19.

The chain joins TRBV5-1 to TRBJ2-5; 12 bases agree with TRBD2. The CDR3 covers 16 residues. Unmatched junction bases numbered 8, after V lost 6 bases and J lost 2 bases. The V gene's germline CDR1 is SGHRS and CDR2 YFSETQ. CDR3 sequence: CASNPGLAGGQETQYF. As DNA, the CDR3 is TGCGCCAGCAACCCGGGGCTAGCGGGGGGGCAAGAGACCCAGTACTTC.

The V gene is TRBV14, the J gene TRBJ2-3; maybe TRBD2 (5 bases). CDR1 and CDR2 (germline): SGHDN, FVKESK. This CDR3 region has 16 residues. V was cut by 0 bases and J by 2 bases, with 12 bases left in between. The CDR3, as DNA: TGTGCCAGCAGCCAAGATCAAGCGGCCGTCACAGATACGCAGTATTTT. It encodes CASSQDQAAVTDTQYF.

This clone is a singleton in its sample. The rearrangement joins TRBV30 to TRBJ1-4; D is unresolved. V shed 5 bases and J shed 6 bases, with 16 bases lying between them. This CDR3 is 14 amino acids long. Germline-derived CDR1 and CDR2 are GTSNPN and SVGIG (reference sequence). The CDR3 sequence: CAWSPGSWDEKLFF. CDR3 in DNA: TGTGCCTGGTCACCGGGATCCTGGGATGAAAAACTGTTTTTT. The full variable domain, completed using reference TRBV30 and TRBJ1-4, is SQTIHQWPATLVQPVGSPLSLECTVEGTSNPNLYWYRQAAGRGLQLLFYSVGIGQISSEVPQNLSASRPQDRQFILSSKKLLLSDSGFYLCAWSPGSWDEKLFFGSGTQLSVL.

The rearrangement joins TRBV10-3 to TRBJ2-2; TRBD1 aligns across 8 bases. This CDR3 comprises 14 residues. Trimming took 5 bases from V and 3 from J; bases not matched to a gene: 2. Germline V CDR1 and CDR2: ENHRY, SYGVKD. The CDR3 loop is CAISMTGDTGELFF. The CDR3 region has the DNA TGTGCCATCAGTATGACAGGGGACACCGGGGAGCTGTTTTTT.

The genes are TRBV15 and TRBJ2-1; TRBD1 might be the D (5 bases). This CDR3 comprises 15 residues. Trimming took off 1 base at V and 7 bases at J, with 14 bases between the two ends. Per germline, CDR1 LNHNV and CDR2 YYDKDF (reference sequence). The CDR3 region is CATSRGPLGVNEQFF. CDR3 in DNA: TGTGCCACCAGCAGAGGTCCTCTAGGGGTGAATGAGCAGTTCTTC.

The gene calls are TRBV5-1 and TRBJ1-1, with 10 bases matching TRBD1. The V gene's germline CDR1 is SGHRS and CDR2 YFSETQ. V dropped 4 bases and J dropped 8; count of bases not matched to a gene: 8. The CDR3 spans 14 residues. CDR3 residues: CASSTQTGGREAFF. CDR3 coding DNA: TGCGCCAGCAGCACCCAGACAGGGGGCAGGGAAGCTTTCTTT.

The chain recombines TRBV2 with TRBJ2-5; possibly TRBD1 for D (6 bases). CDR1 is SNHLY, CDR2 FYNNEI, per germline. This CDR3 is 15 amino acids long. Trimming left V 8 bases short and J 1 base short, with 17 bases between. This CDR3 reads CASVGAETLQETQYF. The CDR3 coding sequence is TGTGCCAGCGTGGGGGCCGAAACCCTCCAAGAGACCCAGTACTTC.

This rearrangement joins TRBV24-1 to TRBJ2-7; D is perhaps TRBD2 (6 bases). This CDR3 has 13 residues. Trimming pared 12 bases from V and 0 bases from J, leaving 14 bases between. The V gene's germline CDR1 is KGHDR and CDR2 SFDVKD. CDR3 region: CAPRDLSSYEQYV. CDR3 DNA sequence: TGTGCCCCAAGGGACTTAAGCTCCTACGAGCAGTACGTC.

In this sample, this clone turned up many times. The chain is built from TRBV5-6 and TRBJ2-5, with unresolved D. Per germline, CDR1 SGHDT and CDR2 YYEEEE. The CDR3 has 15 amino acids. V was pared by 1 base and J by 0 bases, with 10 bases between. CDR3 in amino acids: CASSLTQINQETQYF. In nucleotides, the CDR3 is TGTGCCAGCAGCTTGACACAGATAAACCAAGAGACCCAGTACTTC. Based on the CDR3 plus reference TRBV5-6 and TRBJ2-5, the full variable domain is DAGVTQSPTHLIKTRGQQVTLRCSPKSGHDTVSWYQQALGQGPQFIFQYYEEEERQRGNFPDRFSGHQFPNYSSELNVNALLLGDSALYLCASSLTQINQETQYFGPGTRLLVL.

V usage is TRBV6-5 and J usage is TRBJ1-2; weak D call: TRBD1 (6 bases). The CDR3 consists of 14 residues. Germline CDR1 reads MNHEY; CDR2 reads SVGAGI. V was cut by 6 bases and J by 4 bases, with 15 bases left in between. The CDR3 spells CASRGGLGGYGYTF. For the CDR3, the DNA is TGTGCCAGCAGGGGTGGTTTAGGGGGCTATGGCTACACCTTC.

This clone was counted a few times. The J gene is TRBJ1-3, the V gene TRBV12-3 or TRBV12-4; D is undetermined. There are 13 residues in the CDR3. CDR3 sequence: CASEESSGNTIYF. DNA of the CDR3: TGTGCAAGCGAGGAGAGCTCTGGAAACACCATATATTTT.

The chain combines TRBV5-4 with TRBJ1-2, with 11 bases matching TRBD1. Trimming at V came to 3 bases and at J to 8 bases, leaving 12 bases not matched to a gene. CDR1 is SGHNT, CDR2 YYREEE, per germline (reference sequence). This CDR3 comprises 16 residues. The CDR3: CASSSWGGDRGYGYTF. The CDR3 DNA reads TGTGCCAGCAGCTCTTGGGGAGGGGACAGGGGGTACGGCTACACCTTC.

This clone showed up just once. The rearrangement joins TRBV5-1 to TRBJ1-1; 8 bases fit TRBD1. Trimming cost V 4 bases and J 6 bases; bases outside gene matches: 8. Germline values: CDR1 SGHRS, CDR2 YFSETQ. The CDR3 spans 14 residues. CDR3 region: CASSQGQAWPEAFF. In nucleotides, the CDR3 is TGCGCCAGCAGCCAGGGACAGGCTTGGCCTGAAGCTTTCTTT.

The chain combines TRBV4-2 with TRBJ2-1; the match to TRBD2 covers 9 bases. This CDR3 comprises 15 residues. The V gene's germline CDR1 is LGHNA and CDR2 YNFKEQ. Unmatched junction bases numbered 5, after V lost 1 base and J lost 7 bases. CDR3 amino acids: CASSQAGTSNNEQFF. In DNA, the CDR3 is TGTGCCAGCAGCCAAGCCGGGACTAGCAATAATGAGCAGTTCTTC.

This chain uses TRBV19 with TRBJ2-7; TRBD1 aligns across 7 bases. The CDR3 is made up of 13 amino acids. V trimming: 6 bases; J trimming: 3 bases; junction bases outside the gene matches: 5. Germline lookup yields CDR1 LNHDA and CDR2 SQIVND (reference sequence). The CDR3 region is CASSYRGDYEQYF. The CDR3 DNA is TGTGCCAGTAGCTACAGGGGAGACTACGAGCAGTACTTC.